These 8 T cell receptor beta chains came from one sample sequenced in a study of blood T cell repertoires in COVID-19. Produced via immunoSEQ multiplex PCR; TCRdb's table is partial and in-frame only. The sample holds some 73,000 clones; roughly 85% are singletons and the top ten take roughly 32%. Sequenced sample: peripheral blood. The receptors come from a woman aged 80 or over with active or convalescent COVID-19.

J is TRBJ2-5 and V is TRBV30; D ambiguous. CDR1 and CDR2 (germline): GTSNPN, SVGIG (reference sequence). There are 12 residues in the CDR3. Trimming took 2 bases from V and 10 from J, leaving 14 bases between them. The CDR3 DNA reads as TGTGCCTGGAGTCCCACTGGCGGATTCCAGTACTTC. This codes for CAWSPTGGFQYF.

This sequence joins TRBV19 and TRBJ1-6; TRBD1 matches at 9 bases. V was clipped by 7 bases and J by 5 bases; unmatched bases: 6. This CDR3 comprises 15 residues. Per germline, CDR1 LNHDA and CDR2 SQIVND (reference sequence). CDR3 bases: TGTGCCAGTAATTCCGGGACAGGGAATAATTCACCCCTCCACTTT. Protein product: CASNSGTGNNSPLHF.

The gene calls are TRBV13 and TRBJ2-7; TRBD1 aligns across 7 bases. The germline CDR1 and CDR2 sequences are PRHDT and FYEKMQ (reference sequence). V gave up 2 bases and J gave up 1 base; unmatched junction bases: 5. The CDR3 loop spans 15 amino acids. CDR3 residues: CASSLNRGRSYEQYF. The CDR3 DNA reads as TGTGCCAGCAGCTTAAACAGGGGCCGTTCCTACGAGCAGTACTTC.

This clone occurred once. V is TRBV3-1 (or the pseudogene TRBV3-2) and J is TRBJ2-7, with 8 positions matching TRBD2. Trimming removed 1 base from V and 5 bases from J; junction bases left unmatched: 10. Germline V CDR1 and CDR2: LGHDT, YNNKEL (reference sequence). CDR3 size: 16 residues. The CDR3 nucleotides are TGTGCCAGCAGCCAAGTTGACGGGGGGGCAGGGGACGAGCAGTACTTC. Its protein is CASSQVDGGAGDEQYF.

The chain is built from TRBV5-8 and TRBJ1-1; a weak D match, TRBD1 (5 bases). Germline lookup yields CDR1 SGHTS and CDR2 YDEGEE. The CDR3 is 14 amino acids. V was trimmed by 0 bases and J by 4 bases, leaving 10 bases between them. As DNA, the CDR3 is TGTGCCAGCAGCTTGGGCAGGGTGGGCACTGAAGCTTTCTTT. Protein: CASSLGRVGTEAFF. The whole variable domain, remainder taken from reference TRBV5-8 and TRBJ1-1, is EAGVTQSPTHLIKTRGQQATLRCSPISGHTSVYWYQQALGLGLQFLLWYDEGEERNRGNFPPRFSGRQFPNYSSELNVNALELEDSALYLCASSLGRVGTEAFFGQGTRLTVV.

The chain couples TRBV7-3 to TRBJ2-7, with TRBD2 matching 7 bases. The CDR3 spans 13 residues. Germline CDR1 is SGHTA and CDR2 is FQGTGA. J gave up 6 bases and V 2 bases, and 4 bases lay outside the gene matches. This chain's CDR3 is CASSLGLAAEQYF. CDR3 sequence (DNA): TGTGCCAGCAGCTTAGGGCTAGCGGCCGAGCAGTACTTC. The full variable domain, rest sourced from reference TRBV7-3 and TRBJ2-7, is GAGVSQTPSNKVTEKGKYVELRCDPISGHTALYWYRQSLGQGPEFLIYFQGTGAADDSGLPNDRFFAVRPEGSVSTLKIQRTERGDSAVYLCASSLGLAAEQYFGPGTRLTVT.

This rearrangement joins TRBV7-2 to TRBJ1-4, with D perhaps TRBD1 (5 bases). Trimming left V 0 bases short and J 8 bases short, with 13 bases between. Germline lookup yields CDR1 SGHTA and CDR2 FQGNSA. This CDR3 is 15 amino acids long. This chain's CDR3 is CASSLAQGPGEKLFF. Here the CDR3 DNA reads TGTGCCAGCAGCTTAGCGCAGGGCCCTGGGGAAAAACTGTTTTTT.

The V gene is TRBV6-2 or TRBV6-3, the J gene TRBJ2-2; TRBD2 agrees at 7 bases. Germline CDR1 reads MNHEY; CDR2 reads SVGEGT. J lost 1 base, V lost 4 bases, and 3 bases had no gene match. This CDR3 is 15 amino acids long. The CDR3 spells CASSFSGGNTGELFF. In nucleotides, the CDR3 is TGTGCCAGCAGTTTTTCGGGGGGGAACACCGGGGAGCTGTTTTTT.